Shown below are 10 T cell receptor beta chains from a single sample sequenced in a study of T cell responses to AZD1222 COVID-19 vaccine (dated by TCRdb to about 2021). Libraries were built with the immunoSEQ multiplex PCR assay. TCRdb carries this immuneACCESS record with in-frame sequences only. Its versions omit some clonotypes, under half of them owing to an unresolved V gene in the studies checked, with the rest unexplained. Within this sample are approximately 80,000 clones, with around 85% of them counted one time only. The ten largest make up 9.5% to 13% of the sample. The time point label, as the study defines it: about 28 days (+/-7) after the second vaccine dose. The sample was peripheral blood, taken 28 days after the second AZD1222 dose. These receptors all stem from an adult who received the AZD1222 COVID-19 vaccine.

The rearrangement uses TRBV12-3 or TRBV12-4 and TRBJ1-2, with D tentatively TRBD1 (6 bases). The CDR3 is 13 amino acids. V dropped 5 bases and J dropped 6 bases, with 13 bases sitting between them. The CDR3 region is CASSALQGNGYTF. Written as DNA, the CDR3 is TGTGCCAGCAGTGCCTTACAGGGAAATGGCTACACCTTC.

This rearrangement joins TRBV7-8 to TRBJ2-6, with no clear D. Trimming took off 5 bases at V and 5 bases at J, with 25 bases between the two ends. The CDR3 is 19 amino acids. Germline CDR1 SGHVS, CDR2 FQNEAQ. The CDR3 sequence: CASSNRTFTRKSRANVLTF. CDR3 nucleotides: TGTGCCAGCAGCAACAGAACGTTTACCCGCAAAAGTCGGGCCAACGTCCTGACTTTC.

This clone was observed once. This chain joins TRBV6-5 and TRBJ2-2; D is undetermined. With 6 bases removed from V and 1 base from J, the gap between germline ends came to 6 bases. CDR3 length: 13 amino acids. Germline V gene data show CDR1 as MNHEY and CDR2 as SVGAGI. The CDR3 DNA is TGTGCCAGCAGCCAGAAGAACACCGGGGAGCTGTTTTTT. It specifies CASSQKNTGELFF.

This sequence joins TRBV19 and TRBJ2-6; no reliable D call. V was trimmed by 1 base and J by 4 bases, leaving 11 bases between them. Germline CDR1 reads LNHDA; CDR2 reads SQIVND (reference sequence). CDR3 length: 16 residues. CDR3 DNA: TGTGCCAGTAGTATAGGGGAACGATTGGGGGCCAACGTCCTGACTTTC. This sequence encodes CASSIGERLGANVLTF.

The chain couples TRBV5-6 to TRBJ1-1; TRBD1 matches 8 bases. The CDR3 length is 15 residues. Germline V lookup: CDR1 SGHDT, CDR2 YYEEEE. V was pared by 4 bases and J by 3 bases, with 8 bases of the junction left unmatched. CDR3 sequence (DNA): TGTGCCAGCAGCCCGGAGCCGACAGGGGACACTGAAGCTTTCTTT. Translation: CASSPEPTGDTEAFF.

The chain joins TRBV6-5 to TRBJ2-2; D is possibly TRBD2 (7 bases). From germline, CDR1 is MNHEY and CDR2 SVGAGI. V gave up 2 bases and J gave up 5 bases, with 15 bases separating them. The length of the CDR3 is 16 residues. CDR3 DNA sequence: TGTGCCAGCAGTTACGGGGGGGCTCGACTTACCGGGGAGCTGTTTTTT. Its translation is CASSYGGARLTGELFF.

This clone was seen a handful of times. The V call is TRBV10-2, the J call TRBJ1-2; D gene unclear. CDR3 length: 11 residues. Germline V gene data show CDR1 as WSHSY and CDR2 as SAAADI. V lost 7 bases and J 8 bases, leaving 11 bases between the germline ends. The CDR3 bases are TGCGCCAGCACTAATACTGAGGGCTACACCTTC. This codes for CASTNTEGYTF.

The CDR3 DNA reads as TGTGCCAGCAGCCGACAGAGTAACTATGGCTACACCTTC. Amino acid sequence: CASSRQSNYGYTF. The chain has TRBV3-1 (or the pseudogene TRBV3-2) and TRBJ1-2; weak D call: TRBD1 (5 bases). V lost 4 bases to trimming and J lost 1 base, with 7 bases between them. Germline CDR1 reads LGHDT; CDR2 reads YNNKEL (reference sequence). The CDR3 has 13 amino acids.

The chain carries TRBV6-5 and TRBJ2-7, with TRBD2 as a possible D gene (6 bases). The CDR3 length is 13 residues. The ends were cut back, 8 bases at V and 7 bases at J, with 18 bases in the middle. CDR1 MNHEY and CDR2 SVGAGI come from the germline V gene. In DNA form, the CDR3 reads TGTGCCAGCCGACTAGGAACAGGCGGGGAGCAGTACGTC. It translates to CASRLGTGGEQYV.

This clone has only a few counts. In DNA, the CDR3 is TGTGCCAGCAGTTTACTGACGGCCTACGAGCAGTACTTC. As protein: CASSLLTAYEQYF. This chain uses TRBV28 with TRBJ2-7; D is ambiguous. The CDR3 runs to 13 residues. Trimming cost V 2 bases and J 2 bases, with 7 bases left between them. The germline gives CDR1 MDHEN, CDR2 SYDVKM.